This passage covers 12 T cell receptor beta chains from one sample sequenced in a study of blood T cell repertoires in COVID-19. Repertoires were generated with immunoSEQ multiplex PCR, while TCRdb's copy carries only in-frame clones and drops some. The repertoire holds some 270,000 clones, with around 93% as singletons. Source material: PBMCs or T cells enriched from blood (not recorded which). These receptors were collected from a man aged 40-55 years who had been exposed to COVID-19.

The chain links TRBV27 to TRBJ1-2; D perhaps matches TRBD1 (6 bases). This CDR3 has 13 amino acids. Trimming took 4 bases from V and 4 from J, leaving 10 bases between them. CDR1 is MNHEY and CDR2 is SMNVEV in the germline V gene (reference sequence). CDR3 in DNA: TGTGCCAGCAGTTCTTTAGGGGGCTATGGCTACACCTTC. Its protein product is CASSSLGGYGYTF.

V and J are TRBV12-3 or TRBV12-4 and TRBJ1-2; no definite D call. There are 13 residues in the CDR3. Trimming took 3 bases from V and 6 from J, leaving 11 bases between them. The CDR3 DNA sequence: TGTGCCAGCAGTTTTCGGGAAAACCATGGCTACACCTTC. Protein product: CASSFRENHGYTF.

The chain has TRBV6-5 and TRBJ1-5; D ambiguous. Germline-derived CDR1 and CDR2 are MNHEY and SVGAGI. Trimming took 3 bases from V and 3 from J, leaving 9 bases between them. The CDR3 consists of 14 residues. The CDR3 is CASSYRGDNQPQHF. CDR3 nucleotides: TGTGCCAGCAGTTATCGGGGTGACAATCAGCCCCAGCATTTT.

DNA for the CDR3: TGTGCCAGCAGTGAATCTAGCGGCTCCTACAATGAGCAGTTCTTC. It specifies CASSESSGSYNEQFF. V and J are TRBV27 and TRBJ2-1; 7 bases agree with TRBD2. This CDR3 has 15 residues. CDR1 MNHEY and CDR2 SMNVEV come from the germline V gene (reference sequence). The V gene end was trimmed by 5 bases and the J gene end by 0 bases; junction bases not matched to a gene: 4.

This chain uses TRBV5-4 with TRBJ1-3; the match to TRBD1 covers 7 bases. Unmatched junction bases numbered 10, after V lost 3 bases and J lost 4 bases. This CDR3 has 16 amino acids. Germline CDR1 SGHNT, CDR2 YYREEE (reference sequence). CDR3 sequence (DNA): TGTGCCAGCAGCTCTGGGACAGATTTACCAGGAAACACCATATATTTT. As protein: CASSSGTDLPGNTIYF. Supplemented by reference TRBV5-4 and TRBJ1-3, the full variable domain reads ETGVTQSPTHLIKTRGQQVTLRCSSQSGHNTVSWYQQALGQGPQFIFQYYREEENGRGNFPPRFSGLQFPNYSSELNVNALELDDSALYLCASSSGTDLPGNTIYFGEGSWLTVV.

The chain couples TRBV5-6 to TRBJ1-3; D unclear. The CDR3 extends over 18 amino acids. CDR1 is SGHDT, CDR2 YYEEEE, per germline. V lost 0 bases, J lost 1 base, and 17 bases lay in between. The CDR3 sequence: CASSLVGRGARSGNTIYF. CDR3 sequence (DNA): TGTGCCAGCAGCTTGGTTGGTCGAGGAGCCCGGTCTGGAAACACCATATATTTT.

The chain joins TRBV19 to TRBJ1-5; maybe TRBD1 (6 bases). The germline V gene encodes CDR1 LNHDA and CDR2 SQIVND (reference sequence). Trimming removed 1 base at V and 6 bases at J, with 10 bases between. This CDR3 region has 14 residues. The DNA for the CDR3 is TGTGCCAGTAGTATAGCTGTCAGGGGTCAGCCCCAGCATTTT. This gives the protein CASSIAVRGQPQHF.

This sequence joins TRBV11-2 and TRBJ2-7, with TRBD2 matching 7 bases. This CDR3 region has 13 residues. Unmatched junction bases numbered 4, after V lost 1 base and J lost 7 bases. The germline V gene has CDR1 SGHAT and CDR2 FQNNGV. CDR3 sequence (DNA): TGTGCCAGCAGCTTAGGACTAGCTGGTGAGCAGTACTTC. It encodes CASSLGLAGEQYF.

The chain recombines TRBV6-2 or TRBV6-3 with TRBJ2-7; 11 nucleotides line up with TRBD1. CDR3 length equals 15 residues. V shed 0 bases, J shed 3 bases, and the junction held 1 base outside the gene matches. Germline loops: CDR1 MNHEY, CDR2 SVGEGT. DNA for the CDR3: TGTGCCAGCAGTTACTCCGGGACAGGGGGCTACGAGCAGTACTTC. This sequence encodes CASSYSGTGGYEQYF.

The rearrangement joins TRBV29-1 to TRBJ2-7; possible D gene TRBD1, 6 bases. CDR1 and CDR2 (germline): SQVTM, ANQGSEA. Between the trimmed V and J ends, which lost 0 bases and 4 bases, there was a span of 10 bases. This CDR3 spans 13 amino acids. The CDR3 DNA is TGCAGCGTTGAAGACCTCCAGGGGTACGAGCAGTACTTC. Protein product: CSVEDLQGYEQYF.

DNA for the CDR3: TGTGCCAGTACTAGCGGGTACCAAAATGAGCAGTTCTTC. This translates into CASTSGYQNEQFF. The rearrangement joins TRBV5-5 to TRBJ2-1; the match to TRBD2 covers 9 bases. After removal of 8 bases from V and 7 bases from J, the junction contained 7 bases not matched to a gene. Per germline, CDR1 SGHKS and CDR2 YYEKEE (reference sequence). This CDR3 contains 13 residues.

The chain has TRBV18 and TRBJ1-5; no definite D call. The CDR3 consists of 14 residues. Looked up from germline, CDR1 is KGHSH and CDR2 is LQKENI. The V and J ends lost 5 bases and 0 bases respectively, with 8 bases between them. CDR3 coding DNA: TGTGCCAGCTCATCGGGGTTTAGCAATCAGCCCCAGCATTTT. This translates into CASSSGFSNQPQHF.